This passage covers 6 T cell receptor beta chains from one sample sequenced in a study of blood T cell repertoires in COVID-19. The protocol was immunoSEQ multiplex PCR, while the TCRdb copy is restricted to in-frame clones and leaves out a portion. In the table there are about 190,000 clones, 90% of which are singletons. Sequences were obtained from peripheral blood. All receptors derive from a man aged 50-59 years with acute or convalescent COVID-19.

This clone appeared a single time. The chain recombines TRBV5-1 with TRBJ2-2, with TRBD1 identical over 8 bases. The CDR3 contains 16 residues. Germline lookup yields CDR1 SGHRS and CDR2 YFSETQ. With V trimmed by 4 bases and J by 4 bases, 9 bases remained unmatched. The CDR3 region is CASSPEGRGLTGELFF. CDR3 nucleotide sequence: TGCGCCAGCAGCCCGGAGGGCAGGGGGCTCACCGGGGAGCTGTTTTTT.

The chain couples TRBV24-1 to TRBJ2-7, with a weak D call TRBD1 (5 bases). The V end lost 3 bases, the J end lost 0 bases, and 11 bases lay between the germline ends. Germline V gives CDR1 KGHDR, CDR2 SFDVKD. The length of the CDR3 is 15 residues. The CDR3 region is CATSDPQGSSYEQYF. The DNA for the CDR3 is TGTGCCACCAGTGATCCCCAGGGAAGCTCCTACGAGCAGTACTTC.

The DNA for the CDR3 is TGTGCCAGCGACACCTGCAGACAGGGTATCTTCGAGACCCAGTACTTC. Amino acid sequence: CASDTCRQGIFETQYF. The V call is TRBV21-1, the J call TRBJ2-5; the DNA was not used to check the table's D call, TRBD1. TRBV21-1 is noted as a pseudogene. The CDR3 is 16 amino acids.

CDR3 sequence reads: CASSLWDKSSYNEQFF. The CDR3 DNA reads TGTGCCAGCAGCCTATGGGACAAGAGCTCCTACAATGAGCAGTTCTTC. The chain couples TRBV7-9 to TRBJ2-1; tentative D call: TRBD1 (6 bases). Deletions cut 5 bases from V and 0 bases from J, with 14 bases between. Per the germline V gene, CDR1 is SEHNR and CDR2 is FQNEAQ (reference sequence). The CDR3 has 16 residues.

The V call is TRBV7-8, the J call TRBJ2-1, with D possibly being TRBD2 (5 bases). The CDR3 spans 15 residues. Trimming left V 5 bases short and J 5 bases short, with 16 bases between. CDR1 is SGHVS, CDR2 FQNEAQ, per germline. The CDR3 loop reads CASSPRRTENNEQFF. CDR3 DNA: TGTGCCAGCAGCCCCCGGAGGACGGAAAACAATGAGCAGTTCTTC. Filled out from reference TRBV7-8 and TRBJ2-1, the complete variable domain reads GAGVSQSPRYKVAKRGQDVALRCDPISGHVSLFWYQQALGQGPEFLTYFQNEAQLDKSGLPSDRFFAERPEGSVSTLKIQRTQQEDSAVYLCASSPRRTENNEQFFGPGTRLTVL.

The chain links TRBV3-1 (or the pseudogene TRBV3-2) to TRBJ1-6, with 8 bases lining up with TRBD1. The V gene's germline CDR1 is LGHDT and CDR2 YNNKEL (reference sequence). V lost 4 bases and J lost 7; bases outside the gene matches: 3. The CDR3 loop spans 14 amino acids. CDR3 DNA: TGTGCCAGCAGCCGGGGACAGGAAAATTCACCCCTCCACTTT. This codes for CASSRGQENSPLHF.